A selection of T cell receptor beta chains follows, all from one sample in a study of blood T cell repertoires in COVID-19. Profiling relied on immunoSEQ multiplex PCR, and the TCRdb table lists in-frame clones only, not all of them. The data show 250,000 to 350,000 clones, with approximately 85% seen just once and approximately 1% held by the top ten. Sequences were obtained from PBMCs or T cells enriched from blood (not recorded which). All receptors derive from a woman aged 25 to 45 who had recovered from COVID-19. Each CDR3 is given with its conserved first and last residue. D genes are given only for firm matches. A clone size is listed for some rows: how often the clone was seen (once, few, many), or a class if it is expanded.

d_call	v_call	j_call	clone_size	cdr3_aa	cdr3_nt
-	TRBV9	TRBJ1-2	-	CASSVSGNGYTF	TGTGCCAGCAGCGTATCCGGTAATGGCTACACCTTC
TRBD1	TRBV5-1	TRBJ1-1	-	CASKFRSNRGPVMNTEAFF	TGCGCCAGCAAGTTTCGCTCTAACAGGGGGCCAGTAATGAACACTGAAGCTTTCTTT
TRBD1	TRBV6-2/TRBV6-3	TRBJ2-7	-	CASSPRPGQDSYEQYF	TGTGCCAGCAGTCCGCGCCCGGGACAGGACTCCTACGAGCAGTACTTC
-	TRBV28	TRBJ2-1	once	CASRLQGPHYNEQFF	TGTGCCAGCAGATTACAGGGTCCGCACTACAATGAGCAGTTCTTC
TRBD1	TRBV7-8	TRBJ1-2	-	CASSLTHGTGYGYTF	TGTGCCAGCAGCCTAACCCACGGGACAGGCTATGGCTACACCTTC
-	TRBV12-3/TRBV12-4	TRBJ2-7	-	CASSTSRAEQYF	TGTGCCAGCAGTACCTCCCGCGCAGAGCAGTACTTC
TRBD1	TRBV27	TRBJ2-2	-	CASSLGTGRAGELFF	TGTGCCAGCAGCTTGGGGACAGGGAGGGCCGGGGAGCTGTTTTTT
TRBD2	TRBV5-1	TRBJ2-1	-	CASSLALAGGGNEQFF	TGCGCCAGCAGCTTGGCCTTAGCGGGAGGCGGGAATGAGCAGTTCTTC
TRBD2	TRBV7-8	TRBJ2-1	-	CASSSSRSGRAYEQFF	TGTGCCAGCAGCTCTTCACGGAGCGGGAGGGCCTATGAGCAGTTCTTC
-	TRBV21-1	TRBJ1-2	-	CASSTRTVANGYTF	TGTGCCAGCAGCACCCGAACAGTCGCGAATGGCTACACCTTC
TRBD1	TRBV27	TRBJ1-1	-	CASSSILRDRGNTEAFF	TGTGCCAGCAGTTCCATTCTCCGGGACAGGGGGAACACTGAAGCTTTCTTT
-	TRBV5-1	TRBJ2-1	-	CASSLVGGSNEQFF	TGCGCCAGCAGCTTGGTAGGGGGATCCAATGAGCAGTTCTTC
TRBD1	TRBV27	TRBJ2-7	-	CASSFRDRSYEQYF	TGTGCCAGCAGTTTTCGGGACAGATCCTACGAGCAGTACTTC
-	TRBV7-9	TRBJ1-6	-	CASSLALDIPSPLHF	TGTGCCAGCAGCTTAGCGCTGGACATTCCTTCACCCCTCCACTTT
TRBD2	TRBV27	TRBJ2-1	-	CASSYSAGANEQFF	TGTGCCAGCAGTTATTCCGCGGGAGCTAATGAGCAGTTCTTC
-	TRBV5-6	TRBJ2-5	-	CASSRTDQETQYF	TGTGCCAGCAGCCGGACAGATCAAGAGACCCAGTACTTC
-	TRBV13	TRBJ2-1	-	CASSPRRGEQFF	TGTGCCAGCAGCCCCCGCCGGGGGGAGCAGTTCTTC
-	TRBV3-1/TRBV3-2	TRBJ1-2	-	CASSQYPRVSNYGYTF	TGTGCCAGCAGCCAATACCCCAGGGTTTCTAACTATGGCTACACCTTC
TRBD1	TRBV6-1	TRBJ1-2	few	CASSESDRAYGYTF	TGTGCCAGCAGTGAATCGGACAGGGCCTATGGCTACACCTTC
-	TRBV20-1	TRBJ2-7	-	CSASQDNNYYEQYF	TGCAGTGCTAGTCAAGATAACAACTACTACGAGCAGTACTTC
TRBD1	TRBV28	TRBJ1-5	-	CASSLWGGQGGNQPQHF	TGTGCCAGCAGTTTGTGGGGGGGACAGGGAGGCAATCAGCCCCAGCATTTT
TRBD1	TRBV6-5	TRBJ2-2	-	CASRRDRVTGELFF	TGTGCCAGCCGGAGGGACAGGGTTACCGGGGAGCTGTTTTTT
TRBD1	TRBV28	TRBJ1-5	-	CASSSRGRFSNQPQHF	TGTGCCAGCAGTTCCAGGGGGAGATTCAGCAATCAGCCCCAGCATTTT
-	TRBV11-2	TRBJ2-2	once	CASSQDRLAGELFF	TGTGCCAGCAGCCAAGACCGACTAGCCGGGGAGCTGTTTTTT
-	TRBV12-5	TRBJ2-3	-	CASGPIQRQYF	TGTGCTAGTGGTCCTATTCAACGGCAGTATTTT
-	TRBV5-1	TRBJ1-2	-	CASSLNNHGYTF	TGCGCCAGCAGCTTGAACAATCACGGCTACACCTTC
TRBD2	TRBV5-1	TRBJ2-7	once	CASSSFGLAAYEQYF	TGCGCCAGCAGCTCATTCGGACTAGCGGCCTACGAGCAGTACTTC
-	TRBV5-1	TRBJ2-2	-	CASSLAGPNTGELFF	TGCGCCAGCAGCTTGGCAGGGCCGAACACCGGGGAGCTGTTTTTT
-	TRBV9	TRBJ2-7	-	CASSVGGGGGLPYEQYF	TGTGCCAGCAGCGTAGGGGGAGGGGGAGGGCTTCCCTACGAGCAGTACTTC
TRBD2	TRBV5-1	TRBJ2-7	-	CASSLGLAGRLPYEQYF	TGCGCCAGCAGCTTGGGGCTAGCGGGACGCCTCCCCTACGAGCAGTACTTC
-	TRBV4-3	TRBJ1-4	-	CASSQDRLQTPNEKLFF	TGCGCCAGCAGCCAAGATCGACTCCAGACTCCTAATGAAAAACTGTTTTTT
TRBD1	TRBV7-8	TRBJ1-2	-	CASSLRRTGGNYGYTF	TGTGCCAGCAGCTTAAGACGGACAGGGGGGAACTATGGCTACACCTTC
-	TRBV24-1	TRBJ2-1	-	CATRGGVGNEQFF	TGTGCCACCAGGGGCGGGGTGGGCAATGAGCAGTTCTTC
-	TRBV30	TRBJ1-2	-	CAWRGGGVYTF	TGTGCCTGGAGGGGTGGGGGCGTCTACACCTTC
TRBD2	TRBV27	TRBJ2-3	-	CASSPGTSTPDTQYF	TGTGCCAGCAGCCCCGGGACTAGTACCCCAGATACGCAGTATTTT
-	TRBV28	TRBJ1-2	-	CASSLWGGEPYGYTF	TGTGCCAGCAGTTTATGGGGCGGGGAACCTTATGGCTACACCTTC
-	TRBV5-6	TRBJ1-6	once	CASSLSRAYNSPLHF	TGTGCCAGCAGCTTGTCCAGGGCCTATAATTCACCCCTCCACTTT
TRBD1	TRBV27	TRBJ2-2	-	CASSSRGRNTGELFF	TGTGCCAGCAGCAGCAGGGGGCGAAACACCGGGGAGCTGTTTTTT
-	TRBV4-1	TRBJ2-5	-	CASSQFPSPTHRELGEETQYF	TGCGCCAGCAGCCAATTTCCCAGCCCGACTCACAGGGAGTTAGGAGAGGAGACCCAGTACTTC
TRBD2	TRBV28	TRBJ2-3	-	CASSSPGLAGIFTDTQYF	TGTGCCAGCAGTTCTCCAGGACTAGCGGGAATCTTCACAGATACGCAGTATTTT
TRBD2	TRBV24-1	TRBJ2-3	-	CATSSGASTDTQYF	TGTGCCACCAGTAGCGGGGCTAGCACAGATACGCAGTATTTT
-	TRBV29-1	TRBJ1-2	-	CSVGGQFDGYTF	TGCAGCGTTGGAGGGCAGTTTGATGGCTACACCTTC
-	TRBV5-5	TRBJ2-1	-	CASSLEASGEQFF	TGTGCCAGCAGCTTGGAGGCCTCCGGGGAGCAGTTCTTC
-	TRBV6-5	TRBJ2-7	few	CASSDSPSYEQYF	TGTGCCAGCAGCGACAGTCCTTCCTACGAGCAGTACTTC
TRBD2	TRBV28	TRBJ2-7	-	CASSSLSGAFTYEQYF	TGTGCCAGCAGTTCACTTAGCGGGGCATTCACCTACGAGCAGTACTTC
-	TRBV20-1	TRBJ2-7	-	CSARRGPEQYF	TGCAGTGCTCGCCGAGGCCCCGAGCAGTACTTC
TRBD1	TRBV29-1	TRBJ2-7	once	CSVGQEEQYF	TGCAGCGTAGGACAGGAGGAGCAGTACTTC
TRBD1	TRBV24-1	TRBJ2-3	-	CATSPGTGLKPFTDTQYF	TGTGCCACCTCCCCCGGGACAGGGCTCAAGCCCTTCACAGATACGCAGTATTTT
TRBD1	TRBV7-3	TRBJ1-3	-	CASSRTGGYGDTIYF	TGTGCCAGCAGCCGTACAGGGGGCTATGGGGACACCATATATTTT
-	TRBV5-1	TRBJ1-3	few	CASSLASEGGTLPSGNTIYF	TGCGCCAGCAGCTTGGCCTCCGAGGGAGGCACCCTGCCTTCTGGAAACACCATATATTTT
-	TRBV27	TRBJ1-1	-	CASSFITNTEAFF	TGTGCCAGCAGTTTTATAACTAACACTGAAGCTTTCTTT
TRBD2	TRBV29-1	TRBJ2-1	-	CSVFGLAPNEQFF	TGCAGCGTTTTCGGACTAGCGCCTAATGAGCAGTTCTTC
-	TRBV7-3	TRBJ1-2	-	CASRPPGIGGYTF	TGTGCCAGCAGGCCCCCAGGCATAGGTGGCTACACCTTC
-	TRBV9	TRBJ2-1	-	CASSVSHADEQFF	TGTGCCAGCAGCGTATCCCACGCGGATGAGCAGTTCTTC